The 27 T cell receptor beta chains listed next were all sequenced from one sample in a study of blood T cell repertoires in COVID-19. Assay used: immunoSEQ multiplex PCR; TCRdb lists only in-frame clones, some missing. Here the sample spans about 230,000 clones, approximately 90% being singletons. The source material was PBMCs or T cells enriched from blood (not recorded which). All receptors derive from a woman in her forties with acute COVID-19.

The chain is built from TRBV11-2 and TRBJ2-5, with unresolved D. Trimming removed 3 bases at V and 2 bases at J, with 10 bases between. CDR1 SGHAT and CDR2 FQNNGV come from the germline V gene. The length of the CDR3 is 14 residues. The CDR3 DNA reads as TGTGCCAGCAGCTTTTGGCAGTCTCAAGAGACCCAGTACTTC. Protein product: CASSFWQSQETQYF.

The V and J genes are TRBV11-2 and TRBJ2-7, with 11 positions matching TRBD2. The V and J ends lost 5 bases and 3 bases, in that order; junction bases with no gene match: 15. The CDR3 is made up of 18 amino acids. Per germline, CDR1 SGHAT and CDR2 FQNNGV. The CDR3 spells CASSPIRRTSGQDYEQYF. Here the CDR3 DNA reads TGTGCCAGCAGCCCCATCCGTCGGACTAGCGGGCAGGACTACGAGCAGTACTTC.

This clone has just a few counts. This rearrangement joins TRBV7-2 to TRBJ2-5; 11 bases fit TRBD1. The V segment lost 5 bases and the J segment 5 bases; nucleotides outside the gene matches: 7. The CDR3 runs to 15 residues. Germline loops: CDR1 SGHTA, CDR2 FQGNSA. The CDR3 region has the DNA TGTGCCAGCAGCCTGGGACAGGGGGGCACCGAGACCCAGTACTTC. Translated: CASSLGQGGTETQYF.

V gene TRBV24-1 combines with J gene TRBJ2-2; D perhaps matches TRBD1 (6 bases). The CDR3 has 13 residues. Trimming stripped 3 bases from V and 9 bases from J, with 10 bases between. Per the germline V gene, CDR1 is KGHDR and CDR2 is SFDVKD. The CDR3 loop reads CATSDPGQRELFF. The CDR3 nucleotides read TGTGCCACCAGTGATCCCGGACAGCGGGAGCTGTTTTTT.

V usage is TRBV4-3 and J usage is TRBJ2-5; 7 positions match TRBD2. J gave up 6 bases and V 0 bases, and 7 bases lay outside the gene matches. Germline V gene sequence: CDR1 LGHNA, CDR2 YSLEER. This CDR3 has 15 residues. The CDR3 protein is CASSQDVGGKKTQYF. In DNA, the CDR3 is TGCGCCAGCAGCCAAGATGTCGGGGGGAAGAAGACCCAGTACTTC.

In nucleotides, the CDR3 is TGTGCCAGCAGCTTGACAGGGAGATCAGGTGGCTACACCTTC. It yields the protein CASSLTGRSGGYTF. The chain is built from TRBV5-4 and TRBJ1-2; D is perhaps TRBD1 (6 bases). Trimming took 1 base from V and 7 from J, leaving 14 bases between them. Per the germline V gene, CDR1 is SGHNT and CDR2 is YYREEE (reference sequence). This CDR3 comprises 14 residues.

This chain joins TRBV5-1 and TRBJ1-3; tentative D call: TRBD1 (5 bases). This CDR3 comprises 19 residues. The germline V gene encodes CDR1 SGHRS and CDR2 YFSETQ. The germline V and J ends were trimmed by 4 bases and 0 bases, with 23 bases remaining between them. The CDR3 nucleotides are TGCGCCAGCAGCGCGAGCCCCCAGGGCTCACTGAGCTCTGGAAACACCATATATTTT. Translated: CASSASPQGSLSSGNTIYF.

The CDR3 region has the DNA TGTGCCAGCTCACCAGACGGACAGGAAAACACCATATATTTT. Encoded protein: CASSPDGQENTIYF. The chain joins TRBV18 to TRBJ1-3; 7 bases line up with TRBD1. The germline CDR1 and CDR2 sequences are KGHSH and LQKENI. After removal of 2 bases from V and 6 bases from J, the junction contained 4 bases not matched to a gene. This CDR3 region has 14 residues. The entire variable domain, with the rest obtained from reference TRBV18 and TRBJ1-3, is as follows: NAGVMQNPRHLVRRRGQEARLRCSPMKGHSHVYWYRQLPEEGLKFMVYLQKENIIDESGMPKERFSAEFPKEGPSILRIQQVVRGDSAAYFCASSPDGQENTIYFGEGSWLTVV.

The rearrangement links TRBV21-1 to TRBJ2-5; the tabulated D call, TRBD1, remains unverified against the DNA. TRBV21-1 is designated a pseudogene. This CDR3 has 14 residues. Here the CDR3 reads CASSDGAVPETQYF. CDR3 in DNA: TGTGCCAGCAGCGATGGGGCAGTACCAGAGACCCAGTACTTC.

The chain recombines TRBV7-2 with TRBJ1-2; tentative D call: TRBD1 (6 bases). CDR3 length: 14 amino acids. Germline V CDR1 and CDR2: SGHTA, FQGNSA. Trimming took 1 base from V and 4 from J, leaving 10 bases between them. CDR3: CASSLEGVGYGYTF. Here the CDR3 DNA reads TGTGCCAGCAGCTTAGAGGGGGTAGGCTATGGCTACACCTTC.

This clone was seen only once. The rearrangement uses TRBV27 and TRBJ2-1; TRBD1 agrees at 7 bases. With V trimmed by 6 bases and J by 2 bases, 4 bases remained unmatched. Germline loops: CDR1 MNHEY, CDR2 SMNVEV (reference sequence). This CDR3 is 14 amino acids long. CDR3 sequence: CASSKDRTYNEQFF. CDR3 DNA sequence: TGTGCCAGCAGCAAGGACAGGACCTACAATGAGCAGTTCTTC.

The rearrangement uses TRBV6-5 and TRBJ2-5; 14 nucleotides line up with TRBD2. Germline values: CDR1 MNHEY, CDR2 SVGAGI. The length of the CDR3 is 15 residues. With 6 bases clipped from V and 1 base from J, the junction kept 1 base outside the gene matches. The CDR3 DNA is TGTGCCAGCAGCGGACTAGCGGGGGGCCAAGAGACCCAGTACTTC. Translation: CASSGLAGGQETQYF.

In its sample, this clone was seen once. The chain links TRBV11-2 to TRBJ2-2; 13 nucleotides agree with TRBD2. V was clipped by 0 bases and J by 8 bases; unmatched bases: 15. Germline CDR1 SGHAT, CDR2 FQNNGV. The CDR3 sequence is 20 residues long. CDR3 DNA sequence: TGTGCCAGCAGCTTAGAACATGGGGCGGGACTAGCGGGAATAAGGGGGGAGCTGTTTTTT. Residues: CASSLEHGAGLAGIRGELFF.

CDR3 in DNA: TGTGCCAGCAGCCAAGATTTACAGGGTTTTCGTGGCTACACCTTC. This sequence encodes CASSQDLQGFRGYTF. The V call is TRBV4-2, the J call TRBJ1-2; D possibly corresponds to TRBD1 (6 bases). The V gene lost 0 bases and the J gene lost 7 bases, with 15 bases spanning the gap. Germline CDR1 is LGHNA and CDR2 is YNFKEQ. The CDR3 length is 15 residues.

The gene calls are TRBV10-3 and TRBJ1-1; TRBD1 might be the D (5 bases). This CDR3 comprises 14 residues. Germline assignment: CDR1 ENHRY and CDR2 SYGVKD. Trimming shortened V by 4 bases and J by 4 bases, and 13 bases separated the two germline ends. The CDR3 sequence: CAISALTGSTEAFF. As DNA, the CDR3 is TGTGCCATCAGTGCTCTCACAGGATCCACTGAAGCTTTCTTT.

This clone was detected only once. This rearrangement joins TRBV12-3 or TRBV12-4 to TRBJ2-3; no reliable D call. This CDR3 has 12 residues. The ends were cut back, 3 bases at V and 5 bases at J, with 6 bases in the middle. The CDR3 DNA follows: TGTGCCAGCAGTTTTTCACTAGATACGCAGTATTTT. Its translation: CASSFSLDTQYF.

This clone appeared once. The CDR3 sequence is CASSLAGLRTGGYTF. The CDR3 coding sequence is TGTGCCAGCAGCTTAGCAGGTCTTAGAACGGGGGGCTACACCTTC. This sequence joins TRBV7-9 and TRBJ1-2; no definite D call. The CDR3 has 15 amino acids. Germline lookup yields CDR1 SEHNR and CDR2 FQNEAQ (reference sequence). V was cut by 0 bases and J by 8 bases, with 16 bases left in between.

The chain uses TRBV19 and TRBJ1-2; 9 nucleotides match TRBD1. Unmatched junction bases numbered 12, after V lost 6 bases and J lost 1 base. The CDR3 spans 17 residues. The germline CDR1 and CDR2 sequences are LNHDA and SQIVND (reference sequence). CDR3 nucleotides: TGTGCCAGTAGCTCGATCGAACTGGGACAGGGTAACTATGGCTACACCTTC. It codes for CASSSIELGQGNYGYTF.

The chain is built from TRBV2 and TRBJ2-5, with 8 nucleotides matching TRBD1. Losses at the gene ends were 5 bases for V and 6 bases for J; bases not matched to a gene: 8. Germline V gene sequence: CDR1 SNHLY, CDR2 FYNNEI. This CDR3 comprises 14 residues. CDR3 in DNA: TGTGCCAGCAGTATCCGGGACAGGTTACAGACCCAGTACTTC. Its protein product is CASSIRDRLQTQYF.

The chain joins TRBV6-4 to TRBJ2-5, with 12 bases identical to TRBD2. V dropped 7 bases and J dropped 2; count of bases not matched to a gene: 8. Germline CDR1 reads MRHNA; CDR2 reads SNTAGT. The CDR3 contains 16 residues. Here the CDR3 reads CASTRRLAGEQETQYF. As DNA, the CDR3 is TGTGCCAGCACCCGAAGACTAGCGGGAGAACAAGAGACCCAGTACTTC.

This clone was seen a few times. This chain links TRBV7-8 with TRBJ2-2, with D maybe TRBD1 (6 bases). The CDR3 is made up of 16 amino acids. Germline V lookup: CDR1 SGHVS, CDR2 FQNEAQ. Between the trimmed V and J ends, which lost 5 bases and 4 bases, there was a span of 17 bases. CDR3 amino acids: CASSAQTGPGTGELFF. As DNA, the CDR3 is TGTGCCAGCAGCGCACAAACAGGGCCGGGCACCGGGGAGCTGTTTTTT.

The sample holds one count of this clone. This rearrangement joins TRBV6-2 or TRBV6-3 to TRBJ2-3; D is undetermined. Trimming pared 5 bases from V and 6 bases from J, leaving 18 bases between. Per germline, CDR1 MNHEY and CDR2 SVGEGT. The CDR3 covers 15 residues. The CDR3 DNA follows: TGTGCCAGCAGTCACCTTCAGTTTGGCTCCGATACGCAGTATTTT. Translating it yields CASSHLQFGSDTQYF.

The V and J genes are TRBV30 and TRBJ1-2; weak D call: TRBD1 (5 bases). The CDR3 consists of 13 residues. From germline, CDR1 is GTSNPN and CDR2 SVGIG (reference sequence). V was trimmed by 3 bases and J by 2 bases, leaving 10 bases between them. The CDR3 sequence is CAWSHDRNYGYTF. CDR3 nucleotides: TGTGCCTGGAGCCACGACAGAAACTATGGCTACACCTTC.

J is TRBJ2-3 and V is TRBV10-2; D uncertain. This CDR3 is built from 14 residues. Looked up from germline, CDR1 is WSHSY and CDR2 is SAAADI. The germline V and J ends were trimmed by 8 bases and 8 bases, with 20 bases remaining between them. The CDR3 DNA reads TGCGCCAGCGCTACTGCGGTGAGCTTTGTTACGCAGTATTTT. It encodes CASATAVSFVTQYF.

This clone was seen only once. V usage is TRBV7-2 and J usage is TRBJ2-3, with 10 bases aligning to TRBD2. The CDR3 runs to 17 residues. Trimming cost V 5 bases and J 1 base; bases outside gene matches: 9. Germline CDR1 is SGHTA and CDR2 is FQGNSA. The CDR3 spells CASSLLTGTSGTDTQYF. Here the CDR3 DNA reads TGTGCCAGCAGCCTTCTGACCGGGACTAGCGGCACAGATACGCAGTATTTT.

For the CDR3, the DNA is TGTGCCATCAGGGCAGGGGAGAGCTACGAGCAGTACGTC. It yields the protein CAIRAGESYEQYV. V gene TRBV10-3 combines with J gene TRBJ2-7, with D possibly TRBD1 on 6 matching bases. CDR1 and CDR2 from the germline V gene are ENHRY and SYGVKD. CDR3 size: 13 residues. Trimming removed 6 bases at V and 3 bases at J, with 12 bases between.

This CDR3 is CASSANVLAANTDTQYF. CDR3 sequence (DNA): TGTGCCAGCAGCGCGAATGTACTAGCGGCAAACACAGATACGCAGTATTTT. The chain is built from TRBV7-8 and TRBJ2-3; 8 nucleotides agree with TRBD2. The germline V gene encodes CDR1 SGHVS and CDR2 FQNEAQ. J lost 2 bases, V lost 5 bases, and 12 bases had no gene match. There are 17 residues in the CDR3.